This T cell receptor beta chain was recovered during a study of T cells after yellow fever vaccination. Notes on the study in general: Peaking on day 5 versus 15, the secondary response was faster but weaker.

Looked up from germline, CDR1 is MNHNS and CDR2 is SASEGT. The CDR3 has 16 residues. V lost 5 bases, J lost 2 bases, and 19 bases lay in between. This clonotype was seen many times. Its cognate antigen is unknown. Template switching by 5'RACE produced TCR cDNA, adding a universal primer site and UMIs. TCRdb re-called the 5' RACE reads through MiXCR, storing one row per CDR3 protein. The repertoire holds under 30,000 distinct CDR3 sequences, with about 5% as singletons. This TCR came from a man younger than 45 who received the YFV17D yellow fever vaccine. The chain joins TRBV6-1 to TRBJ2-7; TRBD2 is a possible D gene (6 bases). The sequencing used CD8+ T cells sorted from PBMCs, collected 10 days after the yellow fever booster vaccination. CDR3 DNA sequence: TGTGCCAGCAGTACCCTCCCCCTGTTAGCGGCCTACGAGCAGTACTTC. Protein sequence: CASSTLPLLAAYEQYF.